Following are 23 T cell receptor beta chains from one sample sequenced in a study of CD8 T cells in ankylosing spondylitis. TCRdb used MiXCR to reprocess the 5' RACE reads, holding one entry per CDR3 protein. The repertoire holds about 240,000 distinct CDR3 sequences, with approximately 9% as singletons. The sample comprised blood, either unsorted or a sorted T cell fraction (not recorded which). The receptors originated from a male donor with ankylosing spondylitis or in good health (not recorded which).

This clonotype has ten or more counts. V usage is TRBV12-3 or TRBV12-4 and J usage is TRBJ1-4, with TRBD1 identical over 7 bases. V shed 5 bases and J 4 bases; nucleotides not matched to a gene: 7. CDR3 length: 15 amino acids. CDR3 sequence (DNA): TGTGCCAGCAGTCGAGACAGGGCCCTTAATGAAAAACTGTTTTTT. Its protein product is CASSRDRALNEKLFF.

This clonotype was counted at least ten times. The J gene is TRBJ2-3, the V gene TRBV10-2, with D tentatively TRBD2 (6 bases). CDR1 and CDR2 from the germline V gene are WSHSY and SAAADI. Trimming took 0 bases from V and 6 from J, leaving 13 bases between them. This CDR3 is 15 amino acids long. CDR3 DNA: TGCGCCAGCAGTGAGTCGGCGGCGGGGAGCGATACGCAGTATTTT. It encodes CASSESAAGSDTQYF.

The chain uses TRBV24-1 and TRBJ2-4; 7 bases match TRBD1. The trim removed 2 bases at V and 5 bases at J, leaving 5 bases unmatched. The CDR3 sequence is 15 residues long. Germline values: CDR1 KGHDR, CDR2 SFDVKD. Written as DNA, the CDR3 is TGTGCCACCAGTGATTACCGGGACAGAGAAAACATTCAGTACTTC. It is translated as CATSDYRDRENIQYF.

This clonotype appeared a single time. The rearrangement links TRBV20-1 to TRBJ2-3; D is perhaps TRBD2 (5 bases). Germline V gives CDR1 DFQATT, CDR2 SNEGSKA (reference sequence). This CDR3 contains 15 residues. V dropped 0 bases and J dropped 3 bases, with 13 bases sitting between them. CDR3 amino acids: CSAREGRLKTDTQYF. CDR3 DNA: TGCAGTGCTAGAGAAGGGAGACTAAAGACAGATACGCAGTATTTT.

This clonotype has more than one count but fewer than ten. The chain has TRBV6-1 and TRBJ2-1; 10 bases match TRBD2. The CDR3 totals 14 residues. The ends lost 4 bases at V and 6 bases at J; junction bases unmatched: 3. The germline V gene encodes CDR1 MNHNS and CDR2 SASEGT. The DNA for the CDR3 is TGTGCCAGCAGTGTCACTAGCGGGGTCAATGAGCAGTTCTTC. Translation: CASSVTSGVNEQFF.

This clonotype was seen at least ten times. This chain links TRBV3-1 with TRBJ1-5; D is ambiguous. CDR3 size: 13 residues. From germline, CDR1 is LGHDT and CDR2 YNNKEL (reference sequence). V was cut by 1 base and J by 7 bases, with 8 bases left in between. In nucleotides, the CDR3 is TGTGCCAGCAGCCAAGGGGGAGGGCAGCCCCAGCATTTT. Its protein is CASSQGGGQPQHF.

This clonotype has just one count. Just one base apart from a much larger clone, this may be a read error. This CDR3 reads CASSLGGGDEDMQYF. CDR3 DNA: TGCGCCAGCAGCTTGGGCGGGGGGGATGAAGATATGCAGTATTTT. The chain links TRBV5-1 to TRBJ2-3; 9 bases line up with TRBD2. The CDR3 extends over 15 amino acids. CDR1 is SGHRS and CDR2 is YFSETQ in the germline V gene.

This clonotype was observed at least ten times. The chain uses TRBV20-1 and TRBJ2-5, with 7 bases that match TRBD2. The CDR3 has 14 amino acids. V lost 4 bases to trimming and J lost 2 bases; unmatched junction nucleotides: 7. Germline loops: CDR1 DFQATT, CDR2 SNEGSKA (reference sequence). In nucleotides, the CDR3 is TGCAGTGCTACCGGCTATAGCGGGCAAGAGACCCAGTACTTC. Its protein product is CSATGYSGQETQYF.

V and J are TRBV20-1 and TRBJ1-6; no reliable D call. Deletions cut 3 bases from V and 5 bases from J, with 11 bases between. CDR3 length equals 14 residues. The V gene's germline CDR1 is DFQATT and CDR2 SNEGSKA (reference sequence). CDR3 amino acids: CSARSRGDNSPLHF. The CDR3 DNA reads TGCAGTGCTAGGAGCCGGGGAGATAATTCACCCCTCCACTTT.

This clonotype was observed many times. This chain joins TRBV5-1 and TRBJ2-1, with D possibly TRBD1 on 5 matching bases. The CDR3 extends over 16 amino acids. Germline values: CDR1 SGHRS, CDR2 YFSETQ. Trimming cost V 0 bases and J 7 bases, with 17 bases left between them. The CDR3 coding sequence is TGCGCCAGCAGCTTGGTGTCAGGGTCCTTTAGGAATGAGCAGTTCTTC. As protein: CASSLVSGSFRNEQFF.

This clonotype was picked up many times. The J gene is TRBJ2-5, the V gene TRBV5-1; maybe TRBD2 (6 bases). The CDR3 totals 14 residues. V lost 2 bases to trimming and J lost 4 bases, with 12 bases between them. Germline V gene sequence: CDR1 SGHRS, CDR2 YFSETQ. The chain's CDR3 is CASSFPSGSETQYF. The CDR3 DNA reads as TGCGCCAGCAGCTTTCCCAGCGGGTCAGAGACCCAGTACTTC.

This clonotype was detected ten times or more. The gene calls are TRBV12-3 or TRBV12-4 and TRBJ2-5; 11 bases agree with TRBD2. The CDR3 totals 17 residues. The V gene end was trimmed by 5 bases and the J gene end by 0 bases; junction bases not matched to a gene: 8. This chain's CDR3 is CASSDLTSGGYQETQYF. CDR3 bases: TGTGCCAGCAGTGATCTCACTAGCGGGGGCTACCAAGAGACCCAGTACTTC.

This clonotype has a count of ten or more. The rearrangement joins TRBV14 to TRBJ2-1; perhaps TRBD2 as D (6 bases). Deletions cut 4 bases from V and 3 bases from J, with 10 bases between. The CDR3 runs to 14 residues. In germline, CDR1 is SGHDN, CDR2 FVKESK. CDR3 nucleotide sequence: TGTGCCAGCAGCCGGGACTTTTACTACAATGAGCAGTTCTTC. This codes for CASSRDFYYNEQFF.

This clonotype was observed at least ten times. V and J are TRBV20-1 and TRBJ1-1; D might be TRBD1 (5 bases). The CDR3 sequence is 13 residues long. Germline lookup yields CDR1 DFQATT and CDR2 SNEGSKA (reference sequence). The germline V and J ends were trimmed by 4 bases and 3 bases, with 12 bases remaining between them. The CDR3 spells CSATGGGHTEAFF. The DNA for the CDR3 is TGCAGTGCTACGGGGGGAGGGCACACTGAAGCTTTCTTT.

V usage is TRBV7-6 and J usage is TRBJ2-5; 11 nucleotides agree with TRBD1. The CDR3 length is 15 residues. Unmatched junction bases numbered 6, after V lost 5 bases and J lost 4 bases. Germline-derived CDR1 and CDR2 are SGHVS and FNYEAQ. The CDR3 region is CASSRTGGASETQYF. The CDR3 bases are TGTGCCAGCAGCCGGACAGGGGGCGCTTCAGAGACCCAGTACTTC.

In this sample, this clonotype turned up many times. The chain carries TRBV3-1 and TRBJ2-7; 7 bases line up with TRBD1. CDR3 length: 14 residues. CDR1 is LGHDT, CDR2 YNNKEL, per germline (reference sequence). After removal of 0 bases from V and 2 bases from J, the junction contained 1 base not matched to a gene. CDR3 protein: CASSQETGAYEQYF. In DNA form, the CDR3 reads TGTGCCAGCAGCCAAGAAACAGGGGCCTACGAGCAGTACTTC.

The J gene is TRBJ2-3, the V gene TRBV2; D call uncertain. This CDR3 region has 13 residues. With 6 bases removed from V and 1 base from J, the gap between germline ends came to 8 bases. Per the germline V gene, CDR1 is SNHLY and CDR2 is FYNNEI. CDR3 nucleotides: TGTGCCAGCAGCGAGACTCGCACAGATACGCAGTATTTT. It codes for CASSETRTDTQYF.

This clonotype was observed at least ten times. This chain links TRBV3-1 with TRBJ2-3, with D possibly TRBD2 on 6 matching bases. CDR3 length: 14 amino acids. Deletions cut 6 bases from V and 4 bases from J, with 14 bases between. In germline, CDR1 is LGHDT, CDR2 YNNKEL (reference sequence). The CDR3 nucleotides read TGTGCCAGCAGGGCACTGCGGGAATCAGATACGCAGTATTTT. Translating gives CASRALRESDTQYF.

This clonotype was detected many times. The V call is TRBV20-1, the J call TRBJ2-3, with 7 bases lining up with TRBD2. This CDR3 is 13 amino acids long. Germline V gene lookup returns CDR1 DFQATT and CDR2 SNEGSKA (reference sequence). V shed 4 bases, J shed 0 bases, and the junction held 1 base outside the gene matches. The CDR3 reads CSANGGSTDTQYF. CDR3 in DNA: TGCAGTGCTAACGGGGGGAGCACAGATACGCAGTATTTT.

This clonotype came up a few times. The CDR3 sequence is CASSIRVSSYNEQFF. CDR3 DNA: TGTGCCAGTAGTATAAGGGTCAGCTCCTACAATGAGCAGTTCTTC. The V and J genes are TRBV19 and TRBJ2-1, with unresolved D. The CDR3 extends over 15 amino acids. V was shortened by 2 bases and J by 0 bases, with 8 bases between the two germline ends. Germline V lookup: CDR1 LNHDA, CDR2 SQIVND (reference sequence).

In its sample, this clonotype was seen many times. CDR3 coding DNA: TGCGCCAGCAGCCAACTGGCTCCATGGAGTAACTATGGCTACACCTTC. Translating gives CASSQLAPWSNYGYTF. V is TRBV4-1 and J is TRBJ1-2, with no clear D. V shed 2 bases and J shed 1 base, with 14 bases lying between them. In germline, CDR1 is MGHRA, CDR2 YSYEKL. This CDR3 spans 16 amino acids.

This clonotype was seen repeatedly, ten times or more. J is TRBJ2-7 and V is TRBV20-1, with 14 bases lining up with TRBD2. The CDR3 is 18 residues long. Germline-derived CDR1 and CDR2 are DFQATT and SNEGSKA (reference sequence). V gave up 6 bases and J gave up 4 bases; unmatched junction bases: 17. CDR3 residues: CSASCLTGTSGRRYEQYF. In nucleotides, the CDR3 is TGCAGTGCCAGTTGCCTTACCGGGACTAGCGGGAGAAGGTACGAGCAGTACTTC.

This clonotype was seen only once. Possible read error: a much larger clone is one base away. A read error is likely, as this CDR3 ends without the conserved phenylalanine or tryptophan. The chain is built from TRBV20-1 and TRBJ2-1; D is undetermined. The CDR3 runs 11 residues. CDR1 DFQATT and CDR2 SNEGSKA come from the germline V gene (reference sequence). The V gene lost 4 bases and the J gene lost 8 bases, with 9 bases spanning the gap. The chain's CDR3 is CSATMLDEQFL. CDR3 nucleotides: TGCAGTGCTACGATGCTGGATGAGCAGTTCCTC.